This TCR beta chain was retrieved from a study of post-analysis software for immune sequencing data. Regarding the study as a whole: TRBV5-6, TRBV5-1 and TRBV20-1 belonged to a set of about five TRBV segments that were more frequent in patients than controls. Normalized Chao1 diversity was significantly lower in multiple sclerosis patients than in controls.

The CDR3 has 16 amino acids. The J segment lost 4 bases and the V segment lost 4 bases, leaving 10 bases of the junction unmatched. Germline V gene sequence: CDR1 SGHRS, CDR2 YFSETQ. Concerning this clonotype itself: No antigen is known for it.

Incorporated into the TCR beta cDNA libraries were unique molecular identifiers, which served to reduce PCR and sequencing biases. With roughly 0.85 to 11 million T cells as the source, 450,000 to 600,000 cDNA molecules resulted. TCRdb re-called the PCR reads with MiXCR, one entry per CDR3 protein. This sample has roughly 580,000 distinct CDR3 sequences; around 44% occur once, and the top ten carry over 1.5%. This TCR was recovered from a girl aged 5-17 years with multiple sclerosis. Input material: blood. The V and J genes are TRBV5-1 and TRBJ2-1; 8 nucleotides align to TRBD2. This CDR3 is CASSPTAGVSYNEQFF. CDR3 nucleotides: TGCGCCAGCAGCCCGACAGCGGGAGTCTCATACAATGAGCAGTTCTTC.